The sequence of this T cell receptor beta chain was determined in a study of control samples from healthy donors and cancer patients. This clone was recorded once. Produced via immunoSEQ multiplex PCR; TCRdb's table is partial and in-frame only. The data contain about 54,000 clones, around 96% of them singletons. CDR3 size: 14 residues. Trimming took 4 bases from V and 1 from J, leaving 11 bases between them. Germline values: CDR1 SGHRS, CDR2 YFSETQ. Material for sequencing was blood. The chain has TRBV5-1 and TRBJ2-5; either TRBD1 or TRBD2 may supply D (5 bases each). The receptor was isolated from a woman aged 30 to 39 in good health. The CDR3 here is CASSPGRLQETQYF. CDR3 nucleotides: TGCGCCAGCAGCCCGGGACGCCTCCAAGAGACCCAGTACTTC.